Detailed here is one T cell receptor beta chain. Antigen specificity is unknown. The sample comes from a study of cytomegalovirus exposure and HLA in healthy donors. Study-level points and caveats: Later on, an analysis found that several of the most significant clusters appeared to be linked to common viral pathogens, which included parvovirus B19. A later analysis revealed that TCR association rates differed between HLA loci, peaking at DRB1 and bottoming out at HLA-C. CMV serostatus was the only recorded immune exposure for donors. As a later analysis showed, a missense DCLRE1C variant was linked to trimming of TCR beta V- and J-genes.

A multiplex PCR was run with 60 Vbeta primers and 13 Jbeta primers. Here immunoSEQ multiplex PCR was the method, and the copy in TCRdb shows in-frame clones only, minus some. The sample contains around 130,000 clones, more than 60% of which appear only once. The germline CDR1 and CDR2 sequences are SEHNR and FQNEAQ (reference sequence). Trimming left V 5 bases short and J 2 bases short, with 13 bases between. CDR3 length: 14 residues. The receptor was derived from a woman aged 40 to 55 in good health and CMV-seropositive. Sequencing input: PBMCs. The chain is built from TRBV7-9 and TRBJ2-7, with D maybe TRBD2 (5 bases). CDR3 residues: CASSPDSHPYEQYF. CDR3 DNA sequence: TGTGCCAGCAGCCCGGACTCGCATCCCTACGAGCAGTACTTC.